This T cell receptor beta chain was found in a study of radiation and T cells in renal cell carcinoma. Some clones are missing from TCRdb's copy, which holds only in-frame ones; the method was immunoSEQ multiplex PCR. The sample consists of about 25,000 clones, about 62% of them appearing once. This clone was counted a few times. Antigen unknown. Overall study results and limits: In nephrectomy-only tumors, top 100 clonotypes averaged around 40%, versus around 54% irradiated.

Treatment indicated: treatment-naive control, cytoreductive nephrectomy. J gave up 5 bases and V 6 bases, and 13 bases lay outside the gene matches. Germline loops: CDR1 SQVTM, CDR2 ANQGSEA. The CDR3 extends over 16 amino acids. This receptor was identified in a man aged 35 to 55 with renal cell carcinoma. The input for sequencing was tumor tissue, taken from a patient whose treatment was nephrectomy without radiotherapy. The V gene is TRBV29-1, the J gene TRBJ2-5; 12 bases are a match to TRBD2. In DNA, the CDR3 is TGCAGCGTCCACGGCCTAGCGGGGGGGTTAAGGGAGACCCAGTACTTC. Protein sequence: CSVHGLAGGLRETQYF.